A selection of T cell receptor beta chains follows, all from one sample in a study of prognosis after radiotherapy for stage I lung cancer. TCRdb re-analysed the multiplex PCR reads in MiXCR, keeping a single row per CDR3 protein. Of about 12,000 distinct CDR3 sequences detected, 45% to 65% appear once; the ten largest clones hold 20% to 25%. Material: PBMCs, obtained before or after stereotactic body radiation therapy (not recorded which). These receptor sequences come from a donor of 50 years or more with non-small cell lung cancer. Both conserved end residues are part of each CDR3. Fields, in order: D gene, J gene, V gene, clone size, CDR3 DNA, CDR3 protein. A D gene is named only where the DNA matches it firmly. The size field is filled for only some rows; it gives once, few, many or a size class.

D gene: .
J gene: TRBJ2-4
V gene: TRBV7-2
clone size: .
CDR3 DNA: TGTGCCAGCAGCTTGGACTCTATCGCCAAAGGTATTCAGTACTTC
CDR3 protein: CASSLDSIAKGIQYF

D gene: .
J gene: TRBJ1-6
V gene: TRBV2
clone size: medium-sized
CDR3 DNA: TGTGCCAGCAGTGGCAGGGATTATAATTCACCCCTCCACTTT
CDR3 protein: CASSGRDYNSPLHF

D gene: .
J gene: TRBJ1-1
V gene: TRBV4-1
clone size: .
CDR3 DNA: TGCGCCAGCAGCCAAGGAGGACTAAGGGTGGTCGGCACTGAAGCTTTCTTT
CDR3 protein: CASSQGGLRVVGTEAFF

D gene: .
J gene: TRBJ1-1
V gene: TRBV3-1
clone size: many
CDR3 DNA: TGTGCCAGCAGCCAAGAAGTGGGGGGCACTGAAGCTTTCTTT
CDR3 protein: CASSQEVGGTEAFF

D gene: TRBD2
J gene: TRBJ2-1
V gene: TRBV6-1
clone size: .
CDR3 DNA: TGTGCCAGCAGTGATGTCGAAGGCAGGGGACTAGCGGGAGGGAGGAGGTTCTTC
CDR3 protein: CASSDVEGRGLAGGRRFF

D gene: TRBD2
J gene: TRBJ2-2
V gene: TRBV7-8
clone size: medium-sized
CDR3 DNA: TGTGCCAGCAGCTTACGTAGCGGGAGTGACGGGGAGCTGTTTTTT
CDR3 protein: CASSLRSGSDGELFF

D gene: TRBD1
J gene: TRBJ1-2
V gene: TRBV6-9
clone size: .
CDR3 DNA: TGTGCCAGCAGTTACGGGACAGGGGTTGGCTATGGCTACACCTTC
CDR3 protein: CASSYGTGVGYGYTF

D gene: .
J gene: TRBJ1-5
V gene: TRBV20-1
clone size: .
CDR3 DNA: TGCAGTGCTAGAGACGGGATTGAGGATAGCAATCAGCCCCAGCATTTT
CDR3 protein: CSARDGIEDSNQPQHF

D gene: .
J gene: TRBJ2-7
V gene: TRBV12-3/TRBV12-4
clone size: .
CDR3 DNA: TGTGCCAGCAGTTACCGGGACGTTGCCTACGAGCAGTACTTC
CDR3 protein: CASSYRDVAYEQYF

D gene: TRBD2
J gene: TRBJ2-7
V gene: TRBV6-1
clone size: .
CDR3 DNA: TGTGCCAGCAGGGGACTAGCGGGTCCAGAGCAGTACTTC
CDR3 protein: CASRGLAGPEQYF

D gene: .
J gene: TRBJ2-2
V gene: TRBV10-3
clone size: medium-sized
CDR3 DNA: TGTGCCATCCACCGGGAAAACACCGGGGAGCTGTTTTTT
CDR3 protein: CAIHRENTGELFF

D gene: .
J gene: TRBJ2-7
V gene: TRBV28
clone size: medium-sized
CDR3 DNA: TGTGCCACCGGCTCTAATTCCTACGAGCAGTACTTC
CDR3 protein: CATGSNSYEQYF

D gene: .
J gene: TRBJ1-6
V gene: TRBV6-2/TRBV6-3
clone size: medium-sized
CDR3 DNA: TGTGCCAGCACCAAAGAAGTTGGGTCGGGATCACCCCTCCACTTT
CDR3 protein: CASTKEVGSGSPLHF

D gene: .
J gene: TRBJ1-1
V gene: TRBV20-1
clone size: many
CDR3 DNA: TGCAGTGCTAAAAGGGGTACTGAAGCTTTCTTT
CDR3 protein: CSAKRGTEAFF

D gene: TRBD1
J gene: TRBJ1-2
V gene: TRBV6-1
clone size: .
CDR3 DNA: TGTGCCAGCAGCTCAACAGGGGTTCATGGCTACACCTTC
CDR3 protein: CASSSTGVHGYTF

D gene: .
J gene: TRBJ2-1
V gene: TRBV20-1
clone size: many
CDR3 DNA: TGCAGTGCTAGAGTCCGCGGGAACCCCTACAATGAGCAGTTCTTC
CDR3 protein: CSARVRGNPYNEQFF

D gene: .
J gene: TRBJ2-3
V gene: TRBV24-1
clone size: .
CDR3 DNA: TGTGCCACCAGTAAGGGGATATCTGGCACAGATACGCAGTATTTT
CDR3 protein: CATSKGISGTDTQYF

D gene: .
J gene: TRBJ2-5
V gene: TRBV9
clone size: .
CDR3 DNA: TGTGCCAGCAGCTCCCACCCTACAGGGCAAGAGACCCAGTACTTC
CDR3 protein: CASSSHPTGQETQYF

D gene: TRBD2
J gene: TRBJ2-6
V gene: TRBV5-1
clone size: .
CDR3 DNA: TGCGCCAGCGCCTTTGCGGGAGTTGGTGGGGCCAACGTCCTGACTTTC
CDR3 protein: CASAFAGVGGANVLTF

D gene: TRBD1
J gene: TRBJ2-2
V gene: TRBV12-3/TRBV12-4
clone size: medium-sized
CDR3 DNA: TGTGCCAGCAGTCTAGGACAGGGGGCGGGCACCGGGGAGCTGTTTTTT
CDR3 protein: CASSLGQGAGTGELFF

D gene: TRBD1
J gene: TRBJ1-3
V gene: TRBV5-4
clone size: many
CDR3 DNA: TGTGCCAGCAACAGACAGGGTTCTGGAAACACCATATATTTT
CDR3 protein: CASNRQGSGNTIYF

D gene: .
J gene: TRBJ2-5
V gene: TRBV7-9
clone size: many
CDR3 DNA: TGTGCCAGCAGCCTAACCGGGCTTGAGGGCCAAGAGACCCAGTACTTC
CDR3 protein: CASSLTGLEGQETQYF